What follows are 10 T cell receptor beta chains derived from one specimen sequenced in a study of T cell responses to AZD1222 COVID-19 vaccine. The repertoire was sequenced with immunoSEQ multiplex PCR; TCRdb's copy has only in-frame clones and lacks some. Of 100,000 to 150,000 clones in the sample, roughly 88% were seen once. This sample comprised peripheral blood, obtained on day 0 of MenACWY control vaccination. These receptor sequences come from an adult in good health.

This clone has a handful of counts. This chain links TRBV5-1 with TRBJ2-7, with a tentative D call TRBD2 (6 bases). CDR1 and CDR2 (germline): SGHRS, YFSETQ. The V end was cut by 4 bases, the J end by 7 bases, with 15 bases between. The CDR3 sequence is 13 residues long. The CDR3 sequence: CASSPRTGVEQYF. As DNA, the CDR3 is TGCGCCAGCAGCCCCAGGACGGGAGTGGAGCAGTACTTC. Drawing the rest from reference TRBV5-1 and TRBJ2-7, the complete variable domain is KAGVTQTPRYLIKTRGQQVTLSCSPISGHRSVSWYQQTPGQGLQFLFEYFSETQRNKGNFPGRFSGRQFSNSRSEMNVSTLELGDSALYLCASSPRTGVEQYFGPGTRLTVT.

V is TRBV12-5 and J is TRBJ2-3, with a tentative D call TRBD1 (6 bases). Deletions cut 7 bases from V and 0 bases from J, with 14 bases between. Germline lookup yields CDR1 LGHNT and CDR2 FRNRAP. The CDR3 contains 15 residues. In DNA, the CDR3 is TGTGCTAGTGCCTCAGGGGTAATTAGCACAGATACGCAGTATTTT. This sequence encodes CASASGVISTDTQYF.

This CDR3 reads CSAGLPQFF. The CDR3 nucleotides are TGCAGTGCTGGTTTACCCCAGTTCTTC. The chain is built from TRBV20-1 and TRBJ2-1, with unresolved D. CDR3 length: 9 residues. Trimming pared 5 bases from V and 13 bases from J, leaving 9 bases between. Germline CDR1 is DFQATT and CDR2 is SNEGSKA (reference sequence).

This clone was detected a few times. The V call is TRBV6-5, the J call TRBJ1-2; TRBD1 matches 7 bases. CDR1 and CDR2 from the germline V gene are MNHEY and SVGAGI. With V trimmed by 6 bases and J by 4 bases, 11 bases remained unmatched. This CDR3 region has 15 residues. The CDR3: CASRPNRGQGYGYTF. The DNA for the CDR3 is TGTGCCAGCAGGCCGAACAGGGGACAAGGCTATGGCTACACCTTC.

This sequence joins TRBV19 and TRBJ1-4; D is unresolved. CDR3 length: 14 amino acids. The V gene's germline CDR1 is LNHDA and CDR2 SQIVND (reference sequence). V was cut by 5 bases and J by 4 bases, with 11 bases left in between. The CDR3 spells CASSPYNINEKLFF. Written as DNA, the CDR3 is TGTGCCAGTAGTCCGTACAACATTAATGAAAAACTGTTTTTT.

The chain recombines TRBV27 with TRBJ1-3; unclear D gene. Germline CDR1 and CDR2: MNHEY and SMNVEV (reference sequence). The CDR3 has 13 amino acids. The V and J ends lost 2 bases and 4 bases respectively, with 6 bases between them. The CDR3 nucleotides read TGTGCCAGCAGTTTAACCCTCGGAAACACCATATATTTT. This gives the protein CASSLTLGNTIYF.

This clone came up a few times. In DNA form, the CDR3 reads TGTGCCAGCAGGATCGACTCCTCCTACGAGCAGTACTTC. It specifies CASRIDSSYEQYF. This sequence joins TRBV28 and TRBJ2-7; D is unclear. CDR1 and CDR2 (germline): MDHEN, SYDVKM. This CDR3 comprises 13 residues. Trimming stripped 6 bases from V and 0 bases from J, with 9 bases between.

This chain connects TRBV24-1 to TRBJ2-1; 9 bases are a match to TRBD2. Germline V gene lookup returns CDR1 KGHDR and CDR2 SFDVKD. V lost 0 bases and J lost 6; bases outside the gene matches: 5. This CDR3 comprises 16 residues. The CDR3 sequence: CATSDLASGNLNEQFF. In DNA form, the CDR3 reads TGTGCCACCAGTGATTTGGCTAGCGGGAATCTCAATGAGCAGTTCTTC.

The chain joins TRBV7-2 to TRBJ2-5; 11 bases align to TRBD1. The CDR3 contains 14 residues. The V gene's germline CDR1 is SGHTA and CDR2 FQGNSA. V was pared by 5 bases and J by 2 bases, with 1 base of the junction left unmatched. The CDR3 loop is CASSRDRGQETQYF. DNA of the CDR3: TGTGCCAGCAGCCGGGACAGGGGGCAAGAGACCCAGTACTTC.

V is TRBV2 and J is TRBJ1-1; tentatively, D is TRBD1 (5 bases). Trimming took off 4 bases at V and 6 bases at J, with 15 bases between the two ends. CDR3 size: 14 residues. CDR1 SNHLY and CDR2 FYNNEI come from the germline V gene. This CDR3 is CASSGGRARAEAFF. CDR3 nucleotides: TGTGCCAGCAGTGGCGGCAGGGCTAGGGCTGAAGCTTTCTTT.